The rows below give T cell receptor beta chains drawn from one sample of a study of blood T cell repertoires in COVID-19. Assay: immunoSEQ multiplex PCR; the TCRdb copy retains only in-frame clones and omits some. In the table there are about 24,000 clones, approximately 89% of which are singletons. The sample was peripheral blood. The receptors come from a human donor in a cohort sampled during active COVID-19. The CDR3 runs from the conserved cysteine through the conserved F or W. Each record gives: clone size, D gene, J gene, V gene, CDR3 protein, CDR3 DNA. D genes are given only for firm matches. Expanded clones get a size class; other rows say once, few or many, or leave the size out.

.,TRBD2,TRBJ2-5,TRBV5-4,CASSSGTSGKETQYF,TGTGCCAGCAGCTCCGGGACTAGCGGAAAAGAGACCCAGTACTTC
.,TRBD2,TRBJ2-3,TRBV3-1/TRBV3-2,CASSQGIAGGWGTDTQYF,TGTGCCAGCAGCCAAGGGATAGCGGGAGGGTGGGGCACAGATACGCAGTATTTT
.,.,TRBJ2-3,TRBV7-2,CASSLDGDTQYF,TGTGCCAGCAGCTTAGACGGAGATACGCAGTATTTT
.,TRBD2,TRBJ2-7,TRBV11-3,CASSRTSGSYEQYF,TGTGCCAGCAGCAGGACTAGCGGGAGTTACGAGCAGTACTTC
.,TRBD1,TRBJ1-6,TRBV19,CASSDRGESPLHF,TGTGCCAGTAGTGACAGGGGGGAATCACCCCTCCACTTT
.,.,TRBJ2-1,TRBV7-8,CASSFPLASPYNEQFF,TGTGCCAGCAGCTTCCCTCTAGCCTCACCTTACAATGAGCAGTTCTTC
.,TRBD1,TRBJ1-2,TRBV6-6,CASSPTGDYGYTF,TGTGCCAGCAGTCCGACAGGGGACTATGGCTACACCTTC
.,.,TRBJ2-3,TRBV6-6,CASSYSSGRGDTQYF,TGTGCCAGCAGTTACTCGTCCGGGAGAGGAGATACGCAGTATTTT
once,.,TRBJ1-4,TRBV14,CASSQVTGGHGEKLFF,TGTGCCAGCAGCCAAGTCACCGGGGGGCATGGTGAAAAACTGTTTTTT
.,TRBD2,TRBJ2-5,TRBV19,CASKLAGDQETQYF,TGTGCCAGTAAACTAGCGGGGGATCAAGAGACCCAGTACTTC
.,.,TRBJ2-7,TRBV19,CACDDSYEQYF,TGTGCCTGTGATGACAGCTACGAGCAGTACTTC
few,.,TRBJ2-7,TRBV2,CASTRGGGLEQYF,TGTGCCAGCACCCGAGGGGGGGGCCTCGAGCAGTACTTC
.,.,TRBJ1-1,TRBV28,CASSFGLGGSNSEAFF,TGTGCCAGCAGTTTTGGGTTGGGGGGAAGTAACTCTGAAGCTTTCTTT
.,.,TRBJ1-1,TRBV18,CASSRSQENTEAFF,TGTGCCAGCTCACGCTCACAGGAGAACACTGAAGCTTTCTTT
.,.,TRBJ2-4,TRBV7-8,CASTTTAVDIQYF,TGTGCCAGCACCACCACTGCCGTTGACATTCAGTACTTC
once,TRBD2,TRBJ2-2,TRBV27,CASSRGGSFTGELFF,TGTGCCAGCAGTCGGGGGGGTAGTTTCACCGGGGAGCTGTTTTTT
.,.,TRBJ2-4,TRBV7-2,CASSLVANSKNIQYF,TGTGCCAGCAGCTTAGTAGCGAACTCCAAAAACATTCAGTACTTC
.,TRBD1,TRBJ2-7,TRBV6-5,CASSYLGTGIYEQYF,TGTGCCAGCAGTTACTTAGGGACAGGGATCTACGAGCAGTACTTC
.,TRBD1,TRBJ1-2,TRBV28,CASSPRTGGFYGYTF,TGTGCCAGCAGTCCCAGGACAGGGGGCTTCTATGGCTACACCTTC
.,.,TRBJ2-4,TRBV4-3,CASSQEKRYTLAKNIQYF,TGCGCCAGCAGCCAAGAGAAGAGGTACACCTTAGCCAAAAACATTCAGTACTTC
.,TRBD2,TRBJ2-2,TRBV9,CASSGPRREGFSNTGELFF,TGTGCCAGCAGCGGGCCCCGCCGGGAGGGGTTCTCGAACACCGGGGAGCTGTTTTTT
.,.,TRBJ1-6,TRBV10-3,CAISGVRTDSPLHF,TGTGCCATCAGTGGAGTCAGGACTGATTCACCCCTCCACTTT
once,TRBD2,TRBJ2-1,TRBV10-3,CAISESKRGPRNEQFF,TGTGCCATCAGTGAGTCGAAGCGGGGGCCGCGAAATGAGCAGTTCTTC
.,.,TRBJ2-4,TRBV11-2,CASSLERGLAKNIQYF,TGTGCCAGCAGCTTAGAAAGGGGACTAGCCAAAAACATTCAGTACTTC
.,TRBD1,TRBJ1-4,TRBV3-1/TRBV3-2,CASSQGTGGEKLFF,TGTGCCAGCAGCCAGGGGACAGGGGGTGAAAAACTGTTTTTT
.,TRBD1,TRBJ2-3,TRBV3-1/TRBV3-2,CASSQDRSTDTQYF,TGTGCCAGCAGCCAGGACAGGAGCACAGATACGCAGTATTTT
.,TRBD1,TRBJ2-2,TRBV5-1,CASQVGQGPFGELFF,TGCGCCAGCCAAGTTGGACAGGGTCCTTTTGGGGAGCTGTTTTTT
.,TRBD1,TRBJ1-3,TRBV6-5,CASSTRQGAGNTIYF,TGTGCCAGCAGTACGAGACAGGGAGCGGGAAACACCATATATTTT
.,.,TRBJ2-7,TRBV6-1,CASSEAEQMGYEQYF,TGTGCCAGCAGTGAAGCGGAACAGATGGGTTACGAGCAGTACTTC
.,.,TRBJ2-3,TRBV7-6,CASSPEERDTQYF,TGTGCCAGCAGCCCAGAGGAAAGAGATACGCAGTATTTT
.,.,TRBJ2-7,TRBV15,CATKGLNYEQYF,TGTGCCACCAAGGGGTTAAACTACGAGCAGTACTTC
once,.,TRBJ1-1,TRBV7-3,CASSRKGDTEAFF,TGTGCCAGCAGCAGAAAGGGGGACACTGAAGCTTTCTTT
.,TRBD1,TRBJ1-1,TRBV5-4,CASSRNTGANTEAFF,TGTGCCAGCAGCCGAAACACAGGGGCAAACACTGAAGCTTTCTTT
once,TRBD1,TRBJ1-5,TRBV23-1,CASRGTGQWGYSNQPQHF,TGCGCCAGCAGGGGGACAGGACAATGGGGTTATAGCAATCAGCCCCAGCATTTT
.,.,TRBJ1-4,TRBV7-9,CASSLEAQVAFEKLFF,TGTGCCAGCAGCTTAGAAGCCCAGGTTGCGTTTGAAAAACTGTTTTTT
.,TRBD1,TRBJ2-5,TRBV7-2,CASSLASTGGQETQYF,TGTGCCAGCAGCTTAGCGTCTACAGGGGGCCAGGAGACCCAGTACTTC
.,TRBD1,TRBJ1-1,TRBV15,CATSGSGTGLAFF,TGTGCCACCAGCGGCTCGGGGACAGGGTTGGCTTTCTTT
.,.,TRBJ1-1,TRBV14,CASSRTPGGNTEAFF,TGTGCCAGCAGCCGGACGCCGGGGGGGAACACTGAAGCTTTCTTT
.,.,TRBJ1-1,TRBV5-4,CASSLGVTDMNTEAFF,TGTGCCAGCAGCTTGGGAGTGACAGATATGAACACTGAAGCTTTCTTT
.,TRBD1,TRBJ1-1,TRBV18,CASSPPPGQGKAFF,TGTGCCAGCTCACCACCACCGGGACAGGGAAAAGCTTTCTTT
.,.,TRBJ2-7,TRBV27,CASSPIGFSYEQYF,TGTGCCAGCAGTCCAATCGGGTTTTCCTACGAGCAGTACTTC
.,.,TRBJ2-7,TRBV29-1,CSGVIGYEQYF,TGCAGCGGAGTGATCGGCTACGAGCAGTACTTC